The 10 T cell receptor beta chains listed next were all sequenced from one sample in a study of cytomegalovirus exposure and HLA in healthy donors (dated by TCRdb to about 2017). The library was obtained by the immunoSEQ multiplex PCR assay. A mixture of 60 forward primers for TCR Vbeta segments and 13 reverse primers for TCR Jbeta segments was used in the multiplex PCR. In TCRdb, the immuneACCESS table is reduced to in-frame sequences with V and J assigned. These tables do not hold every clone; where another copy was compared, an unresolved V gene accounts for under half, and the others remain unexplained. The table for this sample records 150,000 or so clones. The ten largest clonotypes hold around 2.4% of the sample. Sequencing used PBMCs. Receptors were obtained from a woman aged 18-30 years in good health and CMV-seronegative.

CDR3 loop: CASSLIRGFGNEQFF. The CDR3 nucleotides are TGTGCCAGCAGCTTAATAAGGGGTTTTGGCAATGAGCAGTTCTTC. The gene calls are TRBV7-6 and TRBJ2-1; maybe TRBD1 (5 bases). Trimming shortened V by 2 bases and J by 6 bases, and 14 bases separated the two germline ends. The CDR3 extends over 15 amino acids. The germline V gene encodes CDR1 SGHVS and CDR2 FNYEAQ.

The J gene is TRBJ2-2, the V gene TRBV11-1, with D unresolved. Trimming took 7 bases from V and 1 from J, leaving 4 bases between them. The CDR3 length is 12 residues. Germline V lookup: CDR1 SGHAT, CDR2 FQDESV (reference sequence). The CDR3 spells CASTGNTGELFF. The CDR3 DNA sequence: TGTGCCAGCACGGGGAACACCGGGGAGCTGTTTTTT.

J is TRBJ1-2 and V is TRBV11-3; weak D call: TRBD1 (5 bases). Germline CDR1 is SGHNT and CDR2 is YENEEA. Trimming left V 1 base short and J 5 bases short, with 8 bases between. The CDR3 is 13 residues long. CDR3 in amino acids: CASSLGGEYGYTF. In nucleotides, the CDR3 is TGTGCCAGCAGCTTAGGGGGGGAATATGGCTACACCTTC.

The chain employs TRBV11-3 and TRBJ2-1, with 7 nucleotides matching TRBD2. V lost 1 base, J lost 2 bases, and 5 bases stayed unmatched. There are 16 residues in the CDR3. Germline V gene sequence: CDR1 SGHNT, CDR2 YENEEA. DNA for the CDR3: TGTGCCAGCAGCTTAGTGGCGGGAGCCACCTACAATGAGCAGTTCTTC. Translating it yields CASSLVAGATYNEQFF.

This rearrangement joins TRBV4-1 to TRBJ2-2, with D maybe TRBD2 (7 bases). The CDR3 extends over 16 amino acids. Deletions cut 4 bases from V and 6 bases from J, with 18 bases between. Germline V gene sequence: CDR1 MGHRA, CDR2 YSYEKL. The CDR3 nucleotides are TGCGCCAGCAGCCCCAGGACAGTCGCGGGAGCCGGGGAGCTGTTTTTT. Protein sequence: CASSPRTVAGAGELFF.

The gene calls are TRBV11-2 and TRBJ2-7, with D possibly matching TRBD2 (5 bases). CDR1 SGHAT and CDR2 FQNNGV come from the germline V gene. Trimming shortened V by 5 bases and J by 7 bases, and 18 bases separated the two germline ends. The CDR3 is made up of 14 amino acids. The CDR3 protein is CASSPGLPSWEQYV. For the CDR3, the DNA is TGTGCCAGCAGCCCCGGACTCCCCTCTTGGGAGCAGTACGTC.

This chain joins TRBV6-4 and TRBJ2-5; TRBD1 matches 7 bases. With 5 bases clipped from V and 0 bases from J, the junction kept 18 bases outside the gene matches. The CDR3 totals 19 residues. Germline V CDR1 and CDR2: MRHNA, SNTAGT. This CDR3 reads CASSNQWRLQGTYQETQYF. In DNA form, the CDR3 reads TGTGCCAGCAGTAACCAATGGCGCTTACAGGGGACGTACCAAGAGACCCAGTACTTC.

The V and J genes are TRBV4-2 and TRBJ2-7; 11 bases are a match to TRBD2. V lost 5 bases and J lost 4; bases outside the gene matches: 7. The CDR3 covers 15 residues. Germline V gene sequence: CDR1 LGHNA, CDR2 YNFKEQ. Here the CDR3 reads CASSVRTSGPYEQYF. In DNA form, the CDR3 reads TGTGCCAGCAGCGTACGGACTAGCGGGCCTTACGAGCAGTACTTC.

The chain couples TRBV7-2 to TRBJ2-3; 9 nucleotides match TRBD2. Germline trimming cut 3 bases from V and 4 bases from J; bases unmatched to any gene: 5. CDR3 size: 15 residues. Germline CDR1 and CDR2: SGHTA and FQGNSA. CDR3 residues: CASSFSGSRSDTQYF. CDR3 nucleotide sequence: TGTGCCAGCAGCTTTAGCGGGAGTCGGTCAGATACGCAGTATTTT.

This chain uses TRBV4-1 with TRBJ1-1, with a possible D match to TRBD1 (6 bases). The germline gives CDR1 MGHRA, CDR2 YSYEKL. V was trimmed by 1 base and J by 6 bases, leaving 18 bases between them. The CDR3 consists of 16 residues. The CDR3 coding sequence is TGCGCCAGCAGCCAAGTATTCCCGACAGGTTGGTCTGAAGCTTTCTTT. This codes for CASSQVFPTGWSEAFF.